A selection of T cell receptor beta chains follows, all from one sample in a study of T cell changes during pregnancy in multiple sclerosis. Produced via immunoSEQ multiplex PCR; TCRdb's table is partial and in-frame only. Of about 70,000 clones listed, 90% to 95% are singletons. The sequencing used peripheral blood, collected in the second trimester of pregnancy. The receptors were gathered from a female donor in good health, enrolled as a control in a pregnancy study. The CDR3 runs from the conserved cysteine through the conserved F or W. A D gene is named only where the DNA matches it firmly. Size tells how often a clone was seen (once, few, many) or the class of an expanded clone, and some rows leave it out.

cdr3_nt	cdr3_aa	clone_size	v_call	j_call	d_call
TGTGCCTGGAGGGGACAGGGGTGGACTGAAGCTTTCTTT	CAWRGQGWTEAFF	few	TRBV30	TRBJ1-1	TRBD1
TGCGCCAGCAGTCGGACAGGGCCCAGCCCGAATTCACCCCTCCACTTT	CASSRTGPSPNSPLHF	.	TRBV5-1	TRBJ1-6	TRBD1
TGTGCCAGCAGCTTCAATGCGTCTTACTATGGCTACACCTTC	CASSFNASYYGYTF	.	TRBV7-4	TRBJ1-2	.
TGTGCCAGCAGCTCGACAGCCTCGAAGAGGGAGGCCGTCTACGAGCAGTACTTC	CASSSTASKREAVYEQYF	.	TRBV7-9	TRBJ2-7	.
TGTGCCAGCATAGGGGAGGGGATTAACTATGGCTACACCTTC	CASIGEGINYGYTF	.	TRBV6-6	TRBJ1-2	.
TGTGCCAGCAGCCAGGGTGATTGGGGCGAAAAACTGTTTTTT	CASSQGDWGEKLFF	.	TRBV4-2	TRBJ1-4	.
TGTGCCAGCAGAACCCCCGCTGGGACAGGGCATGGCTACACCTTC	CASRTPAGTGHGYTF	.	TRBV6-5	TRBJ1-2	TRBD1
TGTGCCAGCAGTCAGGGCCGACTCAATAATTCACCCCTCCACTTT	CASSQGRLNNSPLHF	.	TRBV5-6	TRBJ1-6	.
TGTGCCAGCAGTTTCGGGCGGGGGGAGGTCGATGAGCAGTTCTTC	CASSFGRGEVDEQFF	.	TRBV28	TRBJ2-1	TRBD2
TGTGCCAGCACAGTCGGGGCCAACGTCCTGACTTTC	CASTVGANVLTF	.	TRBV2	TRBJ2-6	.
TGTGCCAGCAGCTCCCGGGACAGCCCAATGAACACTGAAGCTTTCTTT	CASSSRDSPMNTEAFF	once	TRBV7-8	TRBJ1-1	TRBD1
TGCAGCGTTGAAGATCTTCAGGGACAGGGGAGGGATGGCTACACCTTC	CSVEDLQGQGRDGYTF	.	TRBV29-1	TRBJ1-2	TRBD1
TGTGCCAGCAGTTATTATCGGGACAAGAACACTGAAGCTTTCTTT	CASSYYRDKNTEAFF	once	TRBV7-8	TRBJ1-1	.
TGTGCCAGCAGTGAGACAGGGTATGGCTACACCTTC	CASSETGYGYTF	.	TRBV2	TRBJ1-2	TRBD1
TGTGCCAGCAGCTTAGCGGTAGGGCTAGCGGGAGGCTACGAGCAGTACTTC	CASSLAVGLAGGYEQYF	.	TRBV7-6	TRBJ2-7	TRBD2
TGTGCCAGCAGGGGGACAGGGCGATATGGCTACACCTTC	CASRGTGRYGYTF	.	TRBV6-1	TRBJ1-2	TRBD1
TGTGCCAGCAGCCAAGATAGGCGGTCTGAGCAGTTCTTC	CASSQDRRSEQFF	once	TRBV14	TRBJ2-1	.
TGTGCCAGTAGTATACACAGGGTTGAAGGCTACACCTTC	CASSIHRVEGYTF	.	TRBV19	TRBJ1-2	.
TGTGCCAGTAAGCATGGAGGCGGAATATCTTCTGAGCAGTTCTTC	CASKHGGGISSEQFF	.	TRBV19	TRBJ2-1	.
TGTGCCACCCTCAGGGACATGGGTGGAAACACCATATATTTT	CATLRDMGGNTIYF	.	TRBV28	TRBJ1-3	.
TGTGCCAGCTCACCAGCTAGCGGGGGCCACGTGGGCGCCCAGTACTTC	CASSPASGGHVGAQYF	.	TRBV18	TRBJ2-5	TRBD2
TGTGCCAGCAGCAATAGTGCCTATTTCCCTTTATTTAGCTCCTACGAGCAGTACTTC	CASSNSAYFPLFSSYEQYF	.	TRBV21-1	TRBJ2-7	.
TGCGCCAGCAGCGGGGACTTCTATGGCTACACCTTC	CASSGDFYGYTF	.	TRBV4-1	TRBJ1-2	.
TGTGCCAGCAGCCCTTATGCAGGAACCTACGAGCAGTACTTC	CASSPYAGTYEQYF	.	TRBV7-2	TRBJ2-7	.
TGTGCCTGGAGTTCGGACTTCTACAATGAGCAGTTCTTC	CAWSSDFYNEQFF	.	TRBV30	TRBJ2-1	.
TGTGCCAGCTCAGCCCACAGGGAGGGGGCTTTCTTT	CASSAHREGAFF	.	TRBV18	TRBJ1-1	.
TGTGCCAGCAGCCCCCTAGCGGGGGCCCTCTACGAGCAGTACTTC	CASSPLAGALYEQYF	.	TRBV7-8	TRBJ2-7	TRBD2
TGTGCCAGCAGCGGAGATCCGGGACTAGCGGGGATTCGTGAGCAGTTCTTC	CASSGDPGLAGIREQFF	.	TRBV9	TRBJ2-1	TRBD2
TGTGCCAGCAGTGAAGGGGCAGGGAGGAGGAAGTACTTC	CASSEGAGRRKYF	.	TRBV6-1	TRBJ2-7	.
TGTGCCAGCAGTTTTCCACCGACCCGACATAAAAACACTGAAGCTTTCTTT	CASSFPPTRHKNTEAFF	.	TRBV28	TRBJ1-1	.
TGTGCCAGCGGACGGGGGAATTCACCCCTCCACTTT	CASGRGNSPLHF	.	TRBV6-1	TRBJ1-6	.
TGCGCCAGCAGCTTGCCAGAACAGGGAGTAAACTACGAGCAGTACTTC	CASSLPEQGVNYEQYF	.	TRBV5-1	TRBJ2-7	.
TGTGCCAGCAGCCCTGGCGGGGGAATAAGAAGGAACACTGAAGCTTTCTTT	CASSPGGGIRRNTEAFF	.	TRBV5-4	TRBJ1-1	.
TGTGCCAGCAACAGGGAAACTAGTGGCTACACCTTC	CASNRETSGYTF	.	TRBV5-6	TRBJ1-2	.
TGTGCCAGCAGCTTAGTTTCGACCGGGGAGCTGTTTTTT	CASSLVSTGELFF	.	TRBV7-8	TRBJ2-2	.
TGTGCCAGCAGGACCGGGATCTGGGGCACTGAAGCTTTCTTT	CASRTGIWGTEAFF	once	TRBV6-5	TRBJ1-1	.
TGCAGTGCTAGCCCCTTGTACGAGCAGTACTTC	CSASPLYEQYF	.	TRBV20-1	TRBJ2-7	.
TGTGCCAGCAGCTTTCTAGCGGGGGGGCCGGGTACGCAGTATTTT	CASSFLAGGPGTQYF	once	TRBV7-3	TRBJ2-3	TRBD2
TGTGCCAGCACCCTAGGGGGGGTGAGGGGGGATGGCTACACCTTC	CASTLGGVRGDGYTF	once	TRBV28	TRBJ1-2	.
TGTGCCAGCAGCCCACCGAGCTCCTCTGGAAACACCATATATTTT	CASSPPSSSGNTIYF	.	TRBV14	TRBJ1-3	.
TGTGCCAGCAGCCCAAGGGGGACTGAAGCTTTCTTT	CASSPRGTEAFF	.	TRBV7-2	TRBJ1-1	.
TGTGCCAGCAGCTCCTGGAAAGGGGGTCGTGGAAACACCATATATTTT	CASSSWKGGRGNTIYF	.	TRBV7-9	TRBJ1-3	.
TGTGCCAGCAGCTCGGACAGGGGGAGCTACACCTTC	CASSSDRGSYTF	.	TRBV7-2	TRBJ1-2	TRBD1
TGTGCCAGCAGGGCGAACCTAGCACCAAAAAACATTCAGTACTTC	CASRANLAPKNIQYF	.	TRBV2	TRBJ2-4	.
TGTGCCAGTAGTTCGACGACATGGAACACTGAAGCTTTCTTT	CASSSTTWNTEAFF	.	TRBV19	TRBJ1-1	.
TGTGCCAGCAGCTTACCCGGGAACCCCCACGAGCAGTACTTC	CASSLPGNPHEQYF	.	TRBV7-3	TRBJ2-7	.
TGCGCCAGCAGCCAAGTGGGCACACGCTACGAGCAGTACTTC	CASSQVGTRYEQYF	.	TRBV4-3	TRBJ2-7	.
TGTGCCAGCAGCTTTGTCCAGACCCACGAGGGTGAAAAACTGTTTTTT	CASSFVQTHEGEKLFF	.	TRBV7-9	TRBJ1-4	.
TGTGCCAGCAGCTTTGACTCCACCACAGATACGCAGTATTTT	CASSFDSTTDTQYF	.	TRBV5-4	TRBJ2-3	.
TGTGCCAGCAGCTCCAGGCGGATAGGGGTCTCTGGAAACACCATATATTTT	CASSSRRIGVSGNTIYF	.	TRBV13	TRBJ1-3	.